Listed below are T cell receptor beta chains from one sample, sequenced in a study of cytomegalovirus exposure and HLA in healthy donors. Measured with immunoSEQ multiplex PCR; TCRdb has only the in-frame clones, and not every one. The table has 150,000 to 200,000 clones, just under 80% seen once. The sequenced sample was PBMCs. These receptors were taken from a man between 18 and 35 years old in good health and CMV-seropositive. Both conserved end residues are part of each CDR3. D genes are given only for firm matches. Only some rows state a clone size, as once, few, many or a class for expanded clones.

DNA: TGCGCCAGCACAGGGGTGTCCTCCTACGAGCAGTACTTC
CDR3: CASTGVSSYEQYF
D: -
V: TRBV5-1
J: TRBJ2-7
size: -

DNA: TGTGCCAGCAGTCACAGGGGGCCTTCGAACACTGAAGCTTTCTTT
CDR3: CASSHRGPSNTEAFF
D: TRBD1
V: TRBV4-2
J: TRBJ1-1
size: -

DNA: TGCGCCAGCAGCCTAGCTACTAGTGGGGGGGAAAACATTCAGTACTTC
CDR3: CASSLATSGGENIQYF
D: TRBD2
V: TRBV5-1
J: TRBJ2-4
size: -

DNA: TGTGCCAGCAGCGCAAGTGGGGGGGCAGCAGATACGCAGTATTTT
CDR3: CASSASGGAADTQYF
D: -
V: TRBV6-4
J: TRBJ2-3
size: few

DNA: TGTGCCAGCAGCTTGTACTGGGAGTCCTACAATGAGCAGTTCTTC
CDR3: CASSLYWESYNEQFF
D: -
V: TRBV5-6
J: TRBJ2-1
size: -

DNA: TGTGCCAGCGAAGAGGGCGTGGGCTCCTACGAGCAGTACTTC
CDR3: CASEEGVGSYEQYF
D: -
V: TRBV6-6
J: TRBJ2-7
size: -

DNA: TGTGCCAGCAGCCCCCGGACTAGCGGTACAGATACGCAGTATTTT
CDR3: CASSPRTSGTDTQYF
D: TRBD2
V: TRBV9
J: TRBJ2-3
size: -

DNA: TGCGCCAGCAGCTTGGCCCGGGGGGGGGTGAACGACGAGCAGTACTTC
CDR3: CASSLARGGVNDEQYF
D: TRBD2
V: TRBV5-1
J: TRBJ2-7
size: -

DNA: TGTGCCAGCTCTGCCGGGACAGTAACCGGGGAGCTGTTTTTT
CDR3: CASSAGTVTGELFF
D: TRBD1
V: TRBV18
J: TRBJ2-2
size: -

DNA: TGCGCCAGCAGCCCCCGGGGGGGGGCCGTCCAGCCCCAGCATTTT
CDR3: CASSPRGGAVQPQHF
D: -
V: TRBV4-1
J: TRBJ1-5
size: -

DNA: TGTGCCAGCAGCCAAGATCAACAATCATCACTAGCGGGCTCCGGGGAGCTGTTTTTT
CDR3: CASSQDQQSSLAGSGELFF
D: TRBD2
V: TRBV4-2
J: TRBJ2-2
size: once

DNA: TGTGCCAGCAGCTCCAATATCCTCGACAGGGTAAATTATGGCTACACCTTC
CDR3: CASSSNILDRVNYGYTF
D: TRBD1
V: TRBV7-9
J: TRBJ1-2
size: -

DNA: TGTGCCAGCAGCTTAGTAGAGAGACAGAAAAAACTGTTTTTT
CDR3: CASSLVERQKKLFF
D: -
V: TRBV11-2
J: TRBJ1-4
size: -

DNA: TGTGCCAGCAGCTTGGGGACAGGGAATCAGCCCCAGCATTTT
CDR3: CASSLGTGNQPQHF
D: TRBD1
V: TRBV7-8
J: TRBJ1-5
size: -

DNA: TGCAGCGTTGAAGCTGGGGGGGAACTGTTTTTT
CDR3: CSVEAGGELFF
D: -
V: TRBV29-1
J: TRBJ1-4
size: once

DNA: TGTGCCAGCAGTTATGGCTGGGGGGGCACCGGGGAGCTGTTTTTT
CDR3: CASSYGWGGTGELFF
D: TRBD2
V: TRBV6-5
J: TRBJ2-2
size: -

DNA: TGTGCCAGCAGTCGCCGCGGGAACATAGTAGCCAATGAGCAGTTCTTC
CDR3: CASSRRGNIVANEQFF
D: -
V: TRBV27
J: TRBJ2-1
size: -

DNA: TGCGCCAGCAGCTTCGGAGGGGTATCCTACGAGCAGTACTTC
CDR3: CASSFGGVSYEQYF
D: -
V: TRBV5-1
J: TRBJ2-7
size: -

DNA: TGTGCCAGCAGTGACCCAGCGGGAGTGAATACCTACGAGCAGTACTTC
CDR3: CASSDPAGVNTYEQYF
D: TRBD2
V: TRBV28
J: TRBJ2-7
size: -

DNA: TGCGCCAGCGCAGGGCAGGGCAACTCAAACTATGGCTACACCTTC
CDR3: CASAGQGNSNYGYTF
D: -
V: TRBV10-2
J: TRBJ1-2
size: -

DNA: TGCGCCAGCCGGGACAGCAACACCTACGAGCAGTACTTC
CDR3: CASRDSNTYEQYF
D: TRBD1
V: TRBV5-1
J: TRBJ2-7
size: few

DNA: TGCGCCAGCAGCCAAGGGTTCCGAGACAATTATGAGCAGTTCTTC
CDR3: CASSQGFRDNYEQFF
D: -
V: TRBV4-1
J: TRBJ2-1
size: -

DNA: TGTGCCAGCAGCCGGGACAGCTGGTACGAGCAGTACTTC
CDR3: CASSRDSWYEQYF
D: TRBD1
V: TRBV5-8
J: TRBJ2-7
size: -

DNA: TGTGCCAGCAGCTTAGTTTATTCGGGCACAGATACGCAGTATTTT
CDR3: CASSLVYSGTDTQYF
D: -
V: TRBV7-2
J: TRBJ2-3
size: -

DNA: TGTGCCAGCAGCTTAGTGGCGGGACTTCAGCAGTTCTTC
CDR3: CASSLVAGLQQFF
D: -
V: TRBV7-2
J: TRBJ2-1
size: -